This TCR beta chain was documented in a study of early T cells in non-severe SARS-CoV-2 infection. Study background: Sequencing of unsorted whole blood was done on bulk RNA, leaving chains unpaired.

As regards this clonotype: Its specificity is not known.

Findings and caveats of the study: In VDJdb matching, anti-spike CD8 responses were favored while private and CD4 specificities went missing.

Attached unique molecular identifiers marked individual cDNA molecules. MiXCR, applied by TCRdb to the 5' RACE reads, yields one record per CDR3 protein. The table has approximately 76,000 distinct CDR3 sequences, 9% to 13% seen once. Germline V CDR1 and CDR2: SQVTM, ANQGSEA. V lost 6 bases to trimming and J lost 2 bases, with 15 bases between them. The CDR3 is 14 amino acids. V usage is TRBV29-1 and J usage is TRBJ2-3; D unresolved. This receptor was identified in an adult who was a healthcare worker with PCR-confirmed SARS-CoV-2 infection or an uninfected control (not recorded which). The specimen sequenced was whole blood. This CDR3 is CSVSLQIITDTQYF. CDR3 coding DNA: TGCAGCGTGTCCCTCCAAATTATCACAGATACGCAGTATTTT.